A selection of T cell receptor beta chains follows, all from one sample in a study of T cell repertoires in cytomegalovirus infection. MiXCR, run by TCRdb on the reads, gives a single entry per CDR3 protein. Of 650,000 to 900,000 distinct CDR3 sequences listed, under 35% were seen once; the top ten hold 10% to 15%. These receptors have no known antigen. The material was cultured CD8+ T cells from PBMCs, obtained from culture after CMV antigen stimulation. The receptor source for this set is a human donor in good health (CMV status not recorded). Some clones in this sample may be carry-over from other donors' samples. CDR3s include the opening cysteine and the closing phenylalanine or tryptophan. The D gene is left open where the match is weak. Clone size is not always given. Where it is, it says once, few, many or a class for expanded clones.

TRBJ1-6 | . | . | TRBV6-5 | CASSSRGTRGSPLHF | TGTGCCAGCAGTTCGCGCGGGACCAGGGGATCACCCCTCCACTTT
TRBJ2-5 | . | . | TRBV12-3/TRBV12-4 | CASRPLSEETQYF | TGTGCCAGCAGGCCACTCTCCGAGGAGACCCAGTACTTC
TRBJ2-2 | few | . | TRBV7-2 | CASSPWWGTGELFF | TGTGCCAGCAGCCCGTGGTGGGGGACCGGGGAGCTGTTTTTT
TRBJ2-5 | few | . | TRBV4-1 | CASSEGRNQETQYF | TGCGCCAGCAGCGAAGGGAGGAACCAAGAGACCCAGTACTTC
TRBJ2-5 | few | . | TRBV6-5 | CASSYGTSQETQYF | TGTGCCAGCAGTTATGGGACATCCCAAGAGACCCAGTACTTC
TRBJ2-5 | few | . | TRBV5-6 | CASSSGTPKETQYF | TGTGCCAGCAGCTCCGGGACCCCTAAAGAGACCCAGTACTTC
TRBJ2-2 | few | TRBD2 | TRBV7-3 | CASSLTGLVAGELFF | TGTGCCAGCAGCTTAACGGGACTAGTAGCCGGGGAGCTGTTTTTT
TRBJ2-2 | few | TRBD2 | TRBV19 | CASKGTTVKTGELFF | TGTGCCAGTAAAGGGACTACCGTTAAAACCGGGGAGCTGTTTTTT
TRBJ1-2 | many | . | TRBV2 | CASRDYIALGNYGYTF | TGTGCCAGCAGGGATTACATCGCCCTCGGTAACTATGGCTACACCTTC
TRBJ1-1 | . | TRBD1 | TRBV7-6 | CASSARDRRTEAFF | TGTGCCAGCAGCGCCCGGGACAGAAGGACTGAAGCTTTCTTT
TRBJ2-7 | few | . | TRBV6-1 | CASTKVGGYEQYF | TGTGCCAGCACCAAAGTAGGGGGGTACGAGCAGTACTTC
TRBJ2-3 | . | . | TRBV7-9 | CASSLAVGPSTDTQYF | TGTGCCAGCAGCTTAGCGGTCGGGCCAAGCACAGATACGCAGTATTTT
TRBJ2-2 | . | . | TRBV7-6 | CASSLAWGEGELFF | TGTGCTAGCAGCTTAGCATGGGGTGAAGGGGAGCTGTTTTTT
TRBJ2-4 | . | TRBD2 | TRBV12-3/TRBV12-4 | CASRLGLAGGPRVCGKNIQYF | TGTGCCAGCAGATTGGGACTAGCGGGGGGGCCGAGAGTTTGTGGCAAAAACATTCAGTACTTC
TRBJ2-4 | few | . | TRBV7-9 | CASSITLAKNIQYF | TGTGCCAGCAGCATAACGCTAGCCAAAAACATTCAGTACTTC
TRBJ2-5 | few | . | TRBV19 | CASSRRWETQYF | TGTGCCAGTAGTCGACGGTGGGAGACCCAGTACTTC
TRBJ2-7 | . | TRBD1 | TRBV20-1 | CSARNRGDYEQYF | TGCAGTGCTAGGAACAGGGGGGACTACGAGCAGTACTTC
TRBJ2-7 | many | . | TRBV27 | CASSLSPGNYEQYF | TGTGCCAGCAGTTTATCTCCAGGGAACTACGAGCAGTACTTC
TRBJ1-1 | few | . | TRBV2 | CASTEVGQGEVWAFF | TGTGCCAGCACCGAAGTGGGGCAGGGTGAGGTGTGGGCTTTCTTT
TRBJ1-3 | . | . | TRBV20-1 | CSALGPPATRNTIYF | TGCAGTGCTCTCGGACCCCCCGCGACGAGAAACACCATATATTTT
TRBJ2-2 | . | . | TRBV12-3/TRBV12-4 | CATSFTGELFF | TGTGCCACCTCTTTCACCGGGGAGCTGTTTTTT
TRBJ1-6 | few | . | TRBV10-3 | CAISERGANSPLHF | TGTGCCATCAGTGAGCGAGGAGCGAATTCACCCCTCCACTTT
TRBJ1-3 | few | . | TRBV19 | CASSIIDGPTASGNTIYF | TGTGCCAGTAGTATTATCGACGGCCCGACAGCGTCTGGAAACACCATATATTTT
TRBJ2-2 | many | . | TRBV6-2/TRBV6-3 | CASSYGAFTSTGELFF | TGTGCCAGCAGTTACGGTGCGTTCACGAGCACCGGGGAGCTGTTTTTT
TRBJ2-6 | . | . | TRBV2 | CASRAHDGGSGANVLTF | TGTGCCAGCAGGGCCCACGATGGGGGCTCTGGGGCCAACGTCCTGACTTTC
TRBJ2-3 | . | . | TRBV7-9 | CASSSQALTDTQYF | TGTGCCAGCAGCTCTCAGGCCCTCACAGATACGCAGTATTTT
TRBJ1-6 | few | TRBD1 | TRBV7-9 | CASSSTGAFNSPLHF | TGTGCCAGCAGCTCCACAGGGGCTTTCAATTCACCCCTCCACTTT
TRBJ2-3 | . | TRBD2 | TRBV6-6 | CASSKLLAGSDTQYF | TGTGCCAGCAGTAAACTACTAGCGGGGTCTGATACGCAGTATTTT
TRBJ1-5 | . | . | TRBV5-1 | CASSFGENSNQPQHF | TGCGCCAGCAGCTTCGGAGAGAATAGCAATCAGCCCCAGCATTTT
TRBJ2-3 | many | . | TRBV7-6 | CASSLAVVASTDTQYF | TGTGCCAGCAGCTTAGCGGTGGTAGCGAGCACAGATACGCAGTATTTT
TRBJ2-5 | . | . | TRBV28 | CASSFGKEVRETQYF | TGTGCCAGCAGTTTCGGAAAGGAGGTACGGGAGACCCAGTACTTC
TRBJ1-1 | few | . | TRBV6-2/TRBV6-3 | CASSYSERGLNTEAFF | TGTGCCAGCAGTTACTCGGAACGGGGGTTGAACACTGAAGCTTTCTTT
TRBJ1-5 | many | . | TRBV7-9 | CASSLSGDGGHNQPQHF | TGTGCCAGCAGCTTGAGTGGCGATGGGGGGCACAATCAGCCCCAGCATTTT
TRBJ2-1 | many | . | TRBV7-2 | CASSSKTGYYSYNEQFF | TGTGCCAGCAGCTCAAAGACAGGATACTACTCCTACAATGAGCAGTTCTTC
TRBJ2-5 | . | TRBD1 | TRBV6-5 | CASRSSRGPGETQYF | TGTGCCAGCAGATCCTCAAGGGGGCCGGGTGAGACCCAGTACTTC
TRBJ2-3 | few | TRBD2 | TRBV4-1 | CASSDWTSGTDTQYF | TGCGCCAGCAGCGACTGGACTAGCGGGACAGATACGCAGTATTTT
TRBJ2-2 | many | . | TRBV2 | CASRGTGELFF | TGTGCCAGCAGGGGCACCGGGGAGCTGTTTTTT
TRBJ2-1 | few | . | TRBV10-3 | CAISPKQGSNEQFF | TGTGCCATCAGTCCCAAACAGGGAAGCAATGAGCAGTTCTTC
TRBJ2-1 | once | . | TRBV15 | CATSRDRGVRNEQFF | TGTGCCACCAGCAGAGATCGAGGGGTCAGAAATGAGCAGTTCTTC